These 9 T cell receptor beta chains were sequenced from one sample in a study of human T cells and chemical hapten exposure. Sample time point: healthy volunteer bleed at 6 weeks. Blood, whole and unfractionated, served as the source for total RNA extraction. TCRdb reprocessed the RACE reads via MiXCR and lists one record per CDR3 protein. Seen here are 70,000 to 95,000 distinct CDR3 sequences, 8.5% to 9.5% observed once, and the top ten hold 1.7%. The sample comprised whole blood. The receptors originated from a female donor in good health. Some clones in this sample may be carry-over from other donors' samples.

This clonotype was seen at least ten times. The DNA of the CDR3 is TGCAGTGCTAGTGACCCCGACAGGGGAGATGGAAACACCATATATTTT. Amino acid sequence: CSASDPDRGDGNTIYF. The rearrangement links TRBV20-1 to TRBJ1-3; the match to TRBD1 covers 8 bases. CDR1 and CDR2 (germline): DFQATT, SNEGSKA (reference sequence). The J segment lost 3 bases and the V segment lost 3 bases, leaving 10 bases of the junction unmatched. The CDR3 covers 16 residues.

Of note for this clonotype: Mismatch with germline at one junction end may stem from a read error. The chain is built from TRBV6-1 and TRBJ1-1, with 9 bases that match TRBD1. The length of the CDR3 is 13 residues. The germline gives CDR1 MNHNS, CDR2 SASEGT. CDR3 region: CASSAQQGAETFF. CDR3 bases: TGTGCCAGCAGTGCCCAACAGGGGGCTGAAACTTTCTTT.

This clonotype has a handful of counts. The CDR3 DNA sequence: TGTGCCAGCAGTTCTAGCTTTCCCTACAATGAGCAGTTCTTC. Its translation is CASSSSFPYNEQFF. V usage is TRBV12-3 or TRBV12-4 and J usage is TRBJ2-1; the D gene is possibly TRBD2 (5 bases). V shed 4 bases and J shed 2 bases, with 9 bases lying between them. The CDR3 runs to 14 residues.

Notes on this clonotype: Since a much larger clone is just one base distant, this may be a read error. The chain carries TRBV10-3 and TRBJ2-3, with D perhaps matching TRBD1 (6 bases). The CDR3 spans 14 residues. The germline gives CDR1 ENHRY, CDR2 SYGVKD. CDR3 coding DNA: TGTGCCATCAGTGACAGGGGAAGCACAGATTCGCAGTATTTT. Amino acids: CAISDRGSTDSQYF.

Comment on this clonotype: A much larger clone lies a single base off, so this may be a read error. The chain uses TRBV20-1 and TRBJ2-3; 8 bases fit TRBD1. V lost 3 bases, J lost 5 bases, and 7 bases stayed unmatched. Germline V CDR1 and CDR2: DFQATT, SNEGSKA (reference sequence). The CDR3 has 14 residues. CDR3 protein: CSASRQGTQDTQYF. CDR3 in DNA: TGCAGTGCTAGTAGACAGGGGACCCAAGATACGCAGTATTTT.

This clonotype occurred many times. This chain connects TRBV27 to TRBJ1-1, with 7 bases that match TRBD1. Looked up from germline, CDR1 is MNHEY and CDR2 is SMNVEV (reference sequence). The CDR3 has 15 residues. J gave up 4 bases and V 0 bases, and 5 bases lay outside the gene matches. DNA of the CDR3: TGTGCCAGCAGTTTATCCGGGAGACAGGGCACTGAAGCTTTCTTT. Translation gives CASSLSGRQGTEAFF.

The rearrangement links TRBV6-2 or TRBV6-3 to TRBJ1-1; 10 bases are shared with TRBD1. The CDR3 loop spans 15 amino acids. The V segment lost 8 bases and the J segment 5 bases; nucleotides outside the gene matches: 11. From germline, CDR1 is MNHEY and CDR2 SVGEGT. DNA for the CDR3: TGTGCCAGCCTAAAGTCCCGGACAGGGGGGACTGAAGCTTTCTTT. This gives the protein CASLKSRTGGTEAFF.

The chain is built from TRBV7-2 and TRBJ1-1, with a possible D match to TRBD1 (6 bases). This CDR3 region has 15 residues. The germline CDR1 and CDR2 sequences are SGHTA and FQGNSA. V shed 1 base and J shed 4 bases, with 13 bases lying between them. The DNA of the CDR3 is TGTGCCAGCAGCTTAGGTATAGGGGGGGGCACTGAAGCTTTCTTT. Protein: CASSLGIGGGTEAFF.

This clonotype was observed at least ten times. The rearrangement joins TRBV3-1 to TRBJ2-3; D gene uncertain. CDR3 length: 12 amino acids. Trimming took off 1 base at V and 5 bases at J, with 4 bases between the two ends. The germline CDR1 and CDR2 sequences are LGHDT and YNNKEL (reference sequence). The CDR3 bases are TGTGCCAGCAGCCAAGTTGGAGATACGCAGTATTTT. This translates into CASSQVGDTQYF.